The 17 T cell receptor beta chains given below trace back to one sample, sequenced in a study of control samples from healthy donors and cancer patients. Assay: immunoSEQ multiplex PCR; the TCRdb copy retains only in-frame clones and omits some. The sample yields some 130,000 clones, roughly 90% seen once. Source material: blood. The source is a man aged 18 to 30 in good health.

The chain is built from TRBV27 and TRBJ1-5, with D possibly being TRBD1 (5 bases). From germline, CDR1 is MNHEY and CDR2 SMNVEV (reference sequence). The CDR3 runs to 18 residues. V lost 1 base, J lost 3 bases, and 19 bases lay in between. The CDR3 protein is CASSLFPAGGALNQPQHF. The CDR3 DNA reads as TGTGCCAGCAGTTTATTCCCAGCTGGAGGGGCCCTCAATCAGCCCCAGCATTTT.

J is TRBJ2-1 and V is TRBV14; D gene unclear. This CDR3 is 12 amino acids long. Trimming shortened V by 3 bases and J by 8 bases, and 8 bases separated the two germline ends. Germline V gives CDR1 SGHDN, CDR2 FVKESK. Here the CDR3 DNA reads TGTGCCAGCAGCCAGACGGGCGATGAGCAGTTCTTC. This codes for CASSQTGDEQFF.

This sequence joins TRBV7-3 and TRBJ2-1; the D gene is possibly TRBD1 (6 bases). The germline V and J ends were trimmed by 2 bases and 3 bases, with 20 bases remaining between them. The CDR3 contains 18 residues. Germline assignment: CDR1 SGHTA and CDR2 FQGTGA. This CDR3 reads CASSLGVPGHENYNEQFF. CDR3 bases: TGTGCCAGCAGCTTAGGGGTACCGGGACACGAAAACTACAATGAGCAGTTCTTC.

V is TRBV27 and J is TRBJ1-1; no reliable D call. The CDR3 has 12 amino acids. Trimming pared 6 bases from V and 12 bases from J, leaving 17 bases between. Germline loops: CDR1 MNHEY, CDR2 SMNVEV (reference sequence). The CDR3 DNA sequence: TGTGCCAGCAGACCTCCGTTGGGGAGGCCTTTCTTT. As protein: CASRPPLGRPFF.

This rearrangement joins TRBV5-4 to TRBJ2-3; D gene ambiguous. This CDR3 is 15 amino acids long. The V end was cut by 0 bases, the J end by 0 bases, with 8 bases between. Germline V gene data show CDR1 as SGHNT and CDR2 as YYREEE (reference sequence). The CDR3 loop reads CASSLGRISTDTQYF. The CDR3, as DNA: TGTGCCAGCAGCTTGGGCAGAATCAGCACAGATACGCAGTATTTT.

This clone was seen a single time. The V gene is TRBV6-2 or TRBV6-3, the J gene TRBJ2-3; 7 nucleotides line up with TRBD1. CDR1 is MNHEY and CDR2 is SVGEGT in the germline V gene. This CDR3 region has 16 residues. The V gene end was trimmed by 6 bases and the J gene end by 1 base; junction bases not matched to a gene: 10. The CDR3 DNA follows: TGTGCCAGCAGCGCCCGGACAGGCTGGGGCACAGATACGCAGTATTTT. Translating it yields CASSARTGWGTDTQYF.

J is TRBJ1-6 and V is TRBV2; D is uncertain. This CDR3 is 15 amino acids long. V was cut by 7 bases and J by 0 bases, with 10 bases left in between. Germline lookup yields CDR1 SNHLY and CDR2 FYNNEI. The CDR3 protein is CASNDATSYNSPLHF. The CDR3 region has the DNA TGTGCCAGCAACGACGCGACCTCCTATAATTCACCCCTCCACTTT.

J is TRBJ2-4 and V is TRBV6-5, with TRBD1 identical over 8 bases. The CDR3 consists of 15 residues. Losses at the gene ends were 6 bases for V and 7 bases for J; bases not matched to a gene: 11. Germline V gene data show CDR1 as MNHEY and CDR2 as SVGAGI. The CDR3 loop is CASRAGTGLTNIQYF. In DNA form, the CDR3 reads TGTGCCAGCAGAGCCGGGACAGGCCTCACCAACATTCAGTACTTC.

The CDR3 DNA follows: TGTGCCAGCAGCCCGGGGACAGCTGGAAACACCATATATTTT. Amino acid sequence: CASSPGTAGNTIYF. V is TRBV3-1 (or the pseudogene TRBV3-2) and J is TRBJ1-3, with 7 positions matching TRBD1. Trimming cost V 4 bases and J 2 bases; bases outside gene matches: 2. CDR3 length: 14 amino acids. Germline V gives CDR1 LGHDT, CDR2 YNNKEL (reference sequence).

The V call is TRBV3-1 (or the pseudogene TRBV3-2), the J call TRBJ1-3, with D possibly being TRBD1 (6 bases). V was shortened by 6 bases and J by 3 bases, with 18 bases between the two germline ends. This CDR3 comprises 16 residues. Germline V CDR1 and CDR2: LGHDT, YNNKEL (reference sequence). The CDR3 DNA follows: TGTGCCAGCAGTAGTAGTGGGGGCGCGAATGGAAACACCATATATTTT. This codes for CASSSSGGANGNTIYF.

The V gene is TRBV9, the J gene TRBJ1-6; D might be TRBD1 (5 bases). V shed 4 bases and J shed 4 bases, with 12 bases lying between them. Germline V lookup: CDR1 SGDLS, CDR2 YYNGEE. The CDR3 loop spans 15 amino acids. This CDR3 is CASSSNNRYNSPLHF. The CDR3 DNA reads as TGTGCCAGCAGCTCCAACAACAGGTATAATTCACCCCTCCACTTT.

The V call is TRBV30, the J call TRBJ2-7, with 7 bases fitting TRBD1. Unmatched junction bases numbered 4, after V lost 2 bases and J lost 3 bases. The CDR3 totals 13 residues. CDR1 is GTSNPN and CDR2 is SVGIG in the germline V gene (reference sequence). CDR3 residues: CAWSWAGGYEQYF. The CDR3 region has the DNA TGTGCCTGGAGTTGGGCAGGGGGCTACGAGCAGTACTTC.

The chain uses TRBV9 and TRBJ2-1, with D tentatively TRBD1 (6 bases). The length of the CDR3 is 15 residues. Germline-derived CDR1 and CDR2 are SGDLS and YYNGEE. V was pared by 0 bases and J by 4 bases, with 11 bases between. CDR3 protein: CASSVEQGRYNEQFF. The CDR3 coding sequence is TGTGCCAGCAGCGTAGAACAGGGTCGTTACAATGAGCAGTTCTTC.

Here the CDR3 reads CASSLSLIISYNEQFF. The DNA for the CDR3 is TGCGCCAGCAGCTTGTCATTAATTATCTCCTACAATGAGCAGTTCTTC. The genes are TRBV5-1 and TRBJ2-1, with D uncertain. The V end was cut by 1 base, the J end by 0 bases, with 11 bases between. This CDR3 is 16 amino acids long. In germline, CDR1 is SGHRS, CDR2 YFSETQ. Full variable domain (remainder filled in from reference TRBV5-1 and TRBJ2-1): KAGVTQTPRYLIKTRGQQVTLSCSPISGHRSVSWYQQTPGQGLQFLFEYFSETQRNKGNFPGRFSGRQFSNSRSEMNVSTLELGDSALYLCASSLSLIISYNEQFFGPGTRLTVL.

The V and J genes are TRBV2 and TRBJ1-5; D remains unclear. CDR1 and CDR2 (germline): SNHLY, FYNNEI. V shed 5 bases and J shed 0 bases, with 14 bases lying between them. This CDR3 region has 16 residues. CDR3 protein: CASSKTQVDSNQPQHF. The CDR3 bases are TGTGCCAGCAGTAAAACCCAAGTCGATAGCAATCAGCCCCAGCATTTT.

The V call is TRBV5-5, the J call TRBJ2-2; perhaps TRBD1 as D (5 bases). The germline V gene has CDR1 SGHKS and CDR2 YYEKEE (reference sequence). The V gene lost 3 bases and the J gene lost 4 bases, with 16 bases spanning the gap. The CDR3 length is 16 residues. The CDR3 DNA reads as TGTGCCAGCAGCTACTACGGCCAGGGCGGCACCGGGGAGCTGTTTTTT. This sequence encodes CASSYYGQGGTGELFF.

V and J are TRBV28 and TRBJ1-3; the match to TRBD1 covers 8 bases. V shed 7 bases, J shed 4 bases, and the junction held 9 bases outside the gene matches. Germline CDR1 is MDHEN and CDR2 is SYDVKM. The CDR3 runs 15 residues. As DNA, the CDR3 is TGTGCCAGCATTCCAGGGGGCTCCACGGGAAACACCATATATTTT. Translated, it gives CASIPGGSTGNTIYF.